This TCR beta chain was observed in a study of radiotherapy plus CTLA-4 blockade in lung cancer. Losses at the gene ends were 5 bases for V and 7 bases for J; bases not matched to a gene: 11. The CDR3 totals 16 residues. Germline lookup yields CDR1 SGHVS and CDR2 FNYEAQ. Generated by immunoSEQ multiplex PCR, the TCRdb table keeps only in-frame clones and is missing some. Of 62,000 or so clones in the sample, around 79% are singletons; the top ten hold roughly 10%. CTLA-4 blockade using ipilimumab, together with focal radiation, was received by patients with chemo-refractory metastatic non-small-cell lung cancer.

This clonotype originated in a human donor with non-small cell lung cancer who had a complete response to radiotherapy plus ipilimumab. The material was peripheral blood, obtained from a patient treated with radiotherapy plus ipilimumab. This sequence joins TRBV7-6 and TRBJ2-1; 10 bases are shared with TRBD1. The CDR3 loop is CASSKTPGQGSNEQFF. The CDR3 DNA reads as TGTGCCAGCAGCAAAACGCCGGGACAGGGGTCGAATGAGCAGTTCTTC.